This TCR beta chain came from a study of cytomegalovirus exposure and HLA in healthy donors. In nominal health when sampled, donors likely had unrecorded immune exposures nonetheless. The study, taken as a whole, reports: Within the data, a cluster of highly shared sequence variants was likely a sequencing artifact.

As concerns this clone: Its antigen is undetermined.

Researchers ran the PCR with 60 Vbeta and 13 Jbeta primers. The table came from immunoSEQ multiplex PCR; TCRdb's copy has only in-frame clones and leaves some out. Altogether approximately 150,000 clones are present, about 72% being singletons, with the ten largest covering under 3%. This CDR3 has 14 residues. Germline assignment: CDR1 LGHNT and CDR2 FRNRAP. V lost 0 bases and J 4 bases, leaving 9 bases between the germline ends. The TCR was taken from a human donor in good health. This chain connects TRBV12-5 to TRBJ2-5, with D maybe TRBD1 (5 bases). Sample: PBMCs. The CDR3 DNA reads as TGTGCTAGTGGTTTGGTAGGGGTTGGAGAGACCCAGTACTTC. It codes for CASGLVGVGETQYF.